A selection of T cell receptor beta chains follows, all from one sample in a study of shared clonotypes between healthy human individuals. Using immunoSEQ multiplex PCR, the repertoire was profiled, and TCRdb retains in-frame clones only, with some absent. The sample lists 2 million to 2.5 million clones; approximately 94% were seen once. The sequenced material came from naive CD4+ T cells sorted from blood. The source of these receptors is a man younger than 35 in good health. The CDR3 runs from the conserved cysteine through the conserved F or W. Each record gives: CDR3 DNA, CDR3 protein, clone size, D gene, J gene, V gene. A D gene is named only where the DNA matches it firmly. Not every row has a clone size; where given, it reads once, few, many or a size class.

DNA: TGTGCCAGCAGTAAAGGAGGTCAACTAGAGACCCAGTACTTC; CDR3: CASSKGGQLETQYF; size: -; D: -; J: TRBJ2-5; V: TRBV6-5
DNA: TGCAGTGCCCACAGGTACAATGAGCAGTTCTTC; CDR3: CSAHRYNEQFF; size: once; D: -; J: TRBJ2-1; V: TRBV20-1
DNA: TGTGCCAGCAGTTTGGGACAGGGCGGTGAAAAACTGTTTTTT; CDR3: CASSLGQGGEKLFF; size: -; D: TRBD1; J: TRBJ1-4; V: TRBV28
DNA: TGTGCCAGCAGCTTTGACAGGGCCTCCTACGAGCAGTACTTC; CDR3: CASSFDRASYEQYF; size: -; D: TRBD1; J: TRBJ2-7; V: TRBV5-5
DNA: TGTGCCAGCAGCCCGACGGGGGCGGATGGCTACACCTTC; CDR3: CASSPTGADGYTF; size: -; D: -; J: TRBJ1-2; V: TRBV5-4
DNA: TGCGCCAGCAGCCCGAACAGGGGTTACGGAAACACCATATATTTT; CDR3: CASSPNRGYGNTIYF; size: -; D: TRBD1; J: TRBJ1-3; V: TRBV4-3
DNA: TGTGCCAGCTCTTATGGGGGGAAGGGACACACTGAAGCTTTCTTT; CDR3: CASSYGGKGHTEAFF; size: -; D: -; J: TRBJ1-1; V: TRBV27
DNA: TGTGCCAGCAGCGTATCTACAGGGAAGGGCACTGAAGCTTTCTTT; CDR3: CASSVSTGKGTEAFF; size: -; D: -; J: TRBJ1-1; V: TRBV9
DNA: TGTGCCAGCTCAGCGGACAGGCAGCTTAGCACAGATACGCAGTATTTT; CDR3: CASSADRQLSTDTQYF; size: -; D: TRBD1; J: TRBJ2-3; V: TRBV18
DNA: TGTGCCAGCAGTGATGACGTCGGAAGTGGCTACACCTTC; CDR3: CASSDDVGSGYTF; size: -; D: -; J: TRBJ1-2; V: TRBV6-4
DNA: TGTGCCACCTCCAACACCGGGGAGCTGTTTTTT; CDR3: CATSNTGELFF; size: -; D: -; J: TRBJ2-2; V: TRBV28
DNA: TGTGCCAGCTCACCCAGGGACCTCGAAGATACGCAGTATTTT; CDR3: CASSPRDLEDTQYF; size: -; D: -; J: TRBJ2-3; V: TRBV18
DNA: TGTGCCAGCAGCGTAGCGTTTCAACGCACAGATACGCAGTATTTT; CDR3: CASSVAFQRTDTQYF; size: -; D: -; J: TRBJ2-3; V: TRBV9
DNA: TGTGCCAGCACTTTGGGTGGGAGCGGGAGTACCTACGAGCAGTACTTC; CDR3: CASTLGGSGSTYEQYF; size: -; D: TRBD2; J: TRBJ2-7; V: TRBV28